This is a list of T cell receptor beta chains from one sample in a study of metastatic and nonmetastatic thyroid tumors. Through MiXCR, TCRdb re-clonotyped the PCR reads. The sample lists 32,000 or so clones, roughly 15% seen once, with roughly 5.6% in the top ten. Sequenced input: blood. These receptors originate from a male donor with papillary thyroid cancer or a benign thyroid nodule (not recorded which). Some clones in this sample may be carry-over from other donors' samples. Each CDR3 is given with its conserved first and last residue. D genes are given only for firm matches. Clone size is not always given. Where it is, it says once, few, many or a class for expanded clones.

size	D	V	length	J	CDR3	DNA
many	TRBD2	TRBV29-1	13	TRBJ2-7	CSVKDLAGYEQYF	TGCAGCGTCAAAGATCTAGCGGGGTACGAGCAGTACTTC
many	TRBD2	TRBV7-3	19	TRBJ2-3	CASSFPFSGLAGEIDTQYF	TGTGCCAGCAGCTTCCCGTTTAGTGGACTAGCGGGGGAAATAGATACGCAGTATTTT
many	TRBD2	TRBV20-1	17	TRBJ2-1	CSAYPLTGTSYGNEQFF	TGCAGTGCTTATCCACTTACCGGGACTAGCTACGGCAATGAGCAGTTCTTC
many	TRBD2	TRBV20-1	18	TRBJ2-5	CSARANPGLAGVVETQYF	TGCAGTGCTAGAGCTAATCCGGGACTAGCGGGAGTGGTGGAGACCCAGTACTTC
many	-	TRBV11-1	15	TRBJ2-3	CASSLRRSSTDTQYF	TGTGCCAGCAGCTTGAGAAGATCTAGCACAGATACGCAGTATTTT
many	-	TRBV5-1	16	TRBJ2-1	CASSLVPSRTYNEQFF	TGCGCCAGCAGCTTGGTCCCTAGCAGAACCTACAATGAGCAGTTCTTC
many	TRBD1	TRBV12-3/TRBV12-4	16	TRBJ2-4	CASSLVRTTGGNIQYF	TGTGCCAGCAGTTTGGTGAGGACTACAGGGGGGAACATTCAGTACTTC
-	-	TRBV9	14	TRBJ2-7	CASSATSCSHEQYF	TGTGCCAGCAGCGCTACTAGCTGTAGTCACGAGCAGTACTTC
many	TRBD2	TRBV28	14	TRBJ2-7	CASSPGTRGYEQYF	TGTGCCAGCAGTCCCGGGACTAGGGGCTACGAGCAGTACTTC
many	-	TRBV29-1	15	TRBJ2-5	CSVSTGTRPQETQYF	TGCAGCGTTTCGACTGGGACCCGCCCCCAAGAGACCCAGTACTTC
once	-	TRBV20-1	11	TRBJ1-1	CSADIFTEAFF	TGCAGTGCTGATATCTTCACTGAAGCTTTCTTT
-	TRBD2	TRBV6-1	17	TRBJ2-5	CSSRGWASGRGQETQYF	TGTTCCAGCAGGGGGTGGGCTAGCGGGAGAGGGCAAGAGACCCAGTACTTC
few	-	TRBV5-4	16	TRBJ2-1	CASSLERASSYNEQFF	TGTGCCAGCAGCTTGGAAAGGGCCTCCTCCTACAATGAGCAGTTCTTC
-	-	TRBV2	17	TRBJ2-1	CASSGPGEGEAYNEQFF	TGTGCCAGCAGTGGACCGGGTGAGGGGGAGGCCTACAATGAGCAGTTCTTC
-	-	TRBV30	14	TRBJ1-4	CAWSVGGIDEKLFF	TGTGCCTGGAGTGTAGGAGGAATCGATGAAAAACTGTTTTTT
-	TRBD2	TRBV29-1	17	TRBJ2-1	CSVEAATSGILDNEQFF	TGCAGCGTTGAGGCGGCGACTAGCGGGATTTTAGACAATGAGCAGTTCTTC
many	-	TRBV7-9	14	TRBJ2-7	CASSFVAGDYEQYF	TGTGCCAGCAGCTTCGTCGCAGGGGACTACGAGCAGTACTTC
many	-	TRBV11-2	12	TRBJ2-5	CASSRDDRTQYF	TGTGCCAGCAGCCGGGACGATCGGACCCAGTACTTC
many	-	TRBV5-8	15	TRBJ2-3	CASSRTGTRPDTQYF	TGTGCCAGCAGCCGAACCGGGACCCGCCCCGATACGCAGTATTTT
many	-	TRBV11-1	16	TRBJ2-6	CASSLAVGPGANVLTF	TGTGCCAGCAGCTTAGCGGTGGGCCCTGGGGCCAACGTCCTGACTTTC
-	-	TRBV5-1	16	TRBJ2-2	CASSLDGRPDTGELFF	TGCGCCAGCAGCTTGGACGGTAGGCCCGACACCGGGGAGCTGTTTTTT
many	TRBD2	TRBV2	13	TRBJ2-3	CASSEYAGGTQYF	TGTGCCAGCAGTGAATACGCGGGAGGTACGCAGTATTTT
few	TRBD1	TRBV6-1	15	TRBJ1-1	CASSLGTATVAESFF	TGTGCCAGCAGTCTAGGGACAGCGACGGTTGCTGAATCTTTCTTT
many	TRBD1	TRBV30	14	TRBJ1-5	CAWKGTGKNQPQHF	TGTGCCTGGAAGGGGACAGGGAAAAATCAGCCCCAGCATTTT
-	-	TRBV5-1	15	TRBJ2-5	CAGSSADRALETQYF	TGCGCCGGCAGCTCCGCGGACCGGGCCCTGGAGACCCAGTACTTC
many	-	TRBV7-9	14	TRBJ2-3	CASKEMGGTDTQYF	TGTGCCAGCAAAGAGATGGGCGGCACAGATACGCAGTATTTT
many	TRBD1	TRBV7-8	16	TRBJ2-7	CASSLSDRDGTYEQYF	TGTGCCAGCAGCTTATCGGACAGGGACGGAACCTACGAGCAGTACTTC
many	TRBD1	TRBV20-1	16	TRBJ1-3	CSARGSTGAEGNTIYF	TGCAGTGCTAGAGGCTCGACAGGGGCGGAAGGAAACACCATATATTTT
many	TRBD2	TRBV6-1	15	TRBJ2-3	CASSGLAGAPDTQYF	TGTGCCAGCTCGGGACTAGCGGGAGCCCCAGATACGCAGTATTTT
many	TRBD2	TRBV6-4	20	TRBJ2-7	CASSDWGRTSGGPSLYEQYF	TGTGCCAGCAGTGACTGGGGGAGGACTAGCGGGGGACCATCCCTCTACGAGCAGTACTTC
many	-	TRBV19	13	TRBJ2-1	CASSLTSYNEQFF	TGTGCCAGTAGTCTGACAAGCTACAATGAGCAGTTCTTC
-	-	TRBV2	13	TRBJ1-2	CASLPDGNYCYTF	TGTGCCAGCCTTCCTGATGGAAACTATTGCTACACCTTC
many	-	TRBV11-1	17	TRBJ2-2	CASTTGWGGGNTGELFF	TGTGCCAGCACCACCGGGTGGGGAGGTGGGAACACCGGGGAGCTGTTTTTT
many	-	TRBV10-3	13	TRBJ1-1	CAISRGGGTEAFF	TGTGCCATCAGCCGGGGGGGGGGCACTGAAGCTTTCTTT
few	-	TRBV27	18	TRBJ2-1	CASSRAQVVSGAYNEQFF	TGTGCCAGCAGTCGGGCCCAGGTGGTATCGGGAGCATACAATGAGCAGTTCTTC
many	-	TRBV19	18	TRBJ1-1	CASSMLSGTRGRITEAFF	TGTGCCAGTAGTATGCTCTCCGGGACCAGGGGTAGGATCACTGAAGCTTTCTTT
many	-	TRBV6-5	13	TRBJ2-5	CASSYSKSETQYF	TGTGCCAGCAGTTACTCGAAGTCCGAGACCCAGTACTTC
-	TRBD1	TRBV6-1	18	TRBJ1-2	CASSETGAGTALNYGYTF	TGTGCCAGCAGTGAAACGGGAGCCGGGACAGCTCTAAACTATGGCTACACCTTC
many	-	TRBV10-3	15	TRBJ1-5	CAISESTGTKQPQHF	TGTGCCATCAGTGAGTCTACAGGGACTAAACAGCCCCAGCATTTT
many	-	TRBV29-1	16	TRBJ1-4	CSVEGAGVGANEKLFF	TGCAGCGTTGAAGGGGCCGGAGTGGGGGCTAATGAAAAACTGTTTTTT
few	-	TRBV10-1	16	TRBJ1-4	CASRGLLGKQREKLFF	TGCGCCAGCAGAGGGCTTTTGGGGAAGCAACGTGAAAAACTGTTTTTT
-	-	TRBV2	14	TRBJ2-2	CASTRRGNTGELFF	TGTGCCAGCACCAGAAGGGGGAACACCGGGGAGCTGTTTTTT